The subject of this entry is one T cell receptor (beta chain). Its antigen remains unknown. The treatment is: oral pan-JAK inhibitor, 5-10 mg twice daily. Alopecia areata patients provided lesional scalp punch biopsies and peripheral blood, both collected for the study. CDR3 length equals 15 residues. Germline CDR1 reads LGHNA; CDR2 reads YSLEER. V dropped 1 base and J dropped 2 bases, with 9 bases sitting between them. This sample stems from a study of CD8+ T cells in alopecia areata. Background on the study: Treatment comprised oral tofacitinib, 5 to 10 mg twice daily, in treated patients.

Findings and limits, study-wide: Clonality in lesional scalp, especially alopecia totalis/universalis, exceeded that of normal scalp.

RNA was extracted and reverse transcribed into cDNA as the sequencing template. Measured with immunoSEQ multiplex PCR; TCRdb has only the in-frame clones, and not every one. The table lists over 95,000 clones, roughly three fifths of them singletons. V is TRBV4-3 and J is TRBJ2-1; D not certain. Here the sequenced sample was CD4+ T cells sorted from blood, taken at week 24, from a patient treated with tofacitinib. This receptor was identified in a human donor with alopecia areata. CDR3 region: CASSQAAGTYNEQFF. Here the CDR3 DNA reads TGCGCCAGCAGCCAAGCCGCTGGGACCTACAATGAGCAGTTCTTC.